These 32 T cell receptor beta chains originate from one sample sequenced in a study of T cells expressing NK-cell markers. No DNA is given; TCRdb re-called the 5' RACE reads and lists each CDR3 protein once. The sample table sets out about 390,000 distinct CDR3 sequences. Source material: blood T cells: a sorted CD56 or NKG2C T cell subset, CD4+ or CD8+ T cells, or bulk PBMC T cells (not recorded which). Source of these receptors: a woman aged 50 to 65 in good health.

The CDR3 here is CASSFSPGSGPGGEQYF. V gene TRBV7-9 combines with J gene TRBJ2-7; TCRdb names TRBD1, which stays unverified in the absence of DNA. The CDR3 has 17 amino acids. Germline V gene sequence: CDR1 SEHNR, CDR2 FQNEAQ (reference sequence).

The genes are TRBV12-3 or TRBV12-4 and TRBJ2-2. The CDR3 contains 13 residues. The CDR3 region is CASSLVSPGELFF.

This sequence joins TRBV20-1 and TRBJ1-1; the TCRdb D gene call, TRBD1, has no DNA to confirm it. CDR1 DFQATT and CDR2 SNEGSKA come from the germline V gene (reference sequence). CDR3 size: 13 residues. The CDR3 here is CSAREHPDREAFF.

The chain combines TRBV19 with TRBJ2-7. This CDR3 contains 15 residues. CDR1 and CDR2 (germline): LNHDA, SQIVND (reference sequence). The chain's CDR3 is CASSIDLDSSSEQYF.

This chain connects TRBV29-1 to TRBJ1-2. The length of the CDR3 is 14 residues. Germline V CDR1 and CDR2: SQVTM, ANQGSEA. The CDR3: CSVDLRGRNYGYTF.

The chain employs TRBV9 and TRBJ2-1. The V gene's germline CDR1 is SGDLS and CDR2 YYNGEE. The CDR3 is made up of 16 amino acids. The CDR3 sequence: CASSVASVSSYNEQFF.

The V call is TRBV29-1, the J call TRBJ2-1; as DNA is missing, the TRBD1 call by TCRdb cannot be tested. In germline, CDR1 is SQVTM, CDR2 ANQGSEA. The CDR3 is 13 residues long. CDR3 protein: CSVEAAPGSEQFF.

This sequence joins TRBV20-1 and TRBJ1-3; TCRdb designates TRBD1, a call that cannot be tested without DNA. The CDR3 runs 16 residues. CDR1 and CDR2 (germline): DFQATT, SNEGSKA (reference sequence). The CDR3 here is CSASPGQLRTGNTIYF.

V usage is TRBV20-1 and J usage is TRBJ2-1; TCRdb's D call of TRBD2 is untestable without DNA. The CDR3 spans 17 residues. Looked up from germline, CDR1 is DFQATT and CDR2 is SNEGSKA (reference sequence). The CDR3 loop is CSARDSAAGGLYNEQFF.

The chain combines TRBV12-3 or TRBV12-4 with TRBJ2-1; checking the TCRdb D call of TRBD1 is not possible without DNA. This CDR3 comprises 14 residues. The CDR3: CASSRDPVGNEQFF.

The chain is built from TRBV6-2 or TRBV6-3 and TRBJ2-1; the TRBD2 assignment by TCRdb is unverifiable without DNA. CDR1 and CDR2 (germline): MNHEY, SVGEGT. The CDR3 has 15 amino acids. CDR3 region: CASSRLAGDVNEQFF.

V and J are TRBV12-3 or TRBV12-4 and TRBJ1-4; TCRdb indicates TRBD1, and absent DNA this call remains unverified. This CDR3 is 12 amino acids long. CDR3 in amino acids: CASREWTGELFF.

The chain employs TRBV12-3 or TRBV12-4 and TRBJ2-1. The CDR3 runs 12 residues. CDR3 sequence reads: CASSFSIVEQFF.

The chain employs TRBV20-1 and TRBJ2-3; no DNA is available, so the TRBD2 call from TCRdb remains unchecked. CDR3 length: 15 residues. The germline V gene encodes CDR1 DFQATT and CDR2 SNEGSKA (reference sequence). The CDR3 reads CSATRLTESTDTQYF.

The chain's CDR3 is CASSPGTTGANVLTF. The chain recombines TRBV27 with TRBJ2-6; lacking DNA, the TRBD1 call made by TCRdb goes unchecked. The CDR3 consists of 15 residues. CDR1 is MNHEY and CDR2 is SMNVEV in the germline V gene (reference sequence).

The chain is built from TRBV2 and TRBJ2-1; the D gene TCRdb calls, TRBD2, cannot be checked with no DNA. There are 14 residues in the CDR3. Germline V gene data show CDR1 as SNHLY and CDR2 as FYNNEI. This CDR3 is CASSKPRRVDEQFF. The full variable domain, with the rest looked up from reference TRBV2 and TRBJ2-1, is EPEVTQTPSHQVTQMGQEVILRCVPISNHLYFYWYRQILGQKVEFLVSFYNNEISEKSEIFDDQFSVERPDGSNFTLKIRSTKLEDSAMYFCASSKPRRVDEQFFGPGTRLTVL.

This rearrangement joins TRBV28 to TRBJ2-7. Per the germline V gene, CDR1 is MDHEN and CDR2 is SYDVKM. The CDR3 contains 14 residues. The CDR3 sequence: CASRGSREIYEQYF.

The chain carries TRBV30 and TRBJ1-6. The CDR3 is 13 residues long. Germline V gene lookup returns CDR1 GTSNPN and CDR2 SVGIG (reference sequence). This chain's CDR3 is CAWRRGGNSPLHF.

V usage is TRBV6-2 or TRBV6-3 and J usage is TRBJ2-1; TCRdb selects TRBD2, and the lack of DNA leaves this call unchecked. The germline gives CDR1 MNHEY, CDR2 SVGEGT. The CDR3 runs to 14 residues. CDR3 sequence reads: CASTTGLALNEQFF.

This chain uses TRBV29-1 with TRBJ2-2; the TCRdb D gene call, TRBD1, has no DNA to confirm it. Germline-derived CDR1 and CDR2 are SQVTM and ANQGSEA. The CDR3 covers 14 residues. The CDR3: CSATQQGRTGELFF.

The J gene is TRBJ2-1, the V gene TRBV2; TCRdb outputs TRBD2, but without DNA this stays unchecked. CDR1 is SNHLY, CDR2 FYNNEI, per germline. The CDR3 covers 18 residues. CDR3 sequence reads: CASSEALSGGLTYNEQFF.

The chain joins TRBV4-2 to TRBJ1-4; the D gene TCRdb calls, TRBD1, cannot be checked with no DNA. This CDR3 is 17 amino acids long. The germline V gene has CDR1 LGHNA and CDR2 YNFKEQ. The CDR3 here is CASSLAGGGAPGEKLFF.

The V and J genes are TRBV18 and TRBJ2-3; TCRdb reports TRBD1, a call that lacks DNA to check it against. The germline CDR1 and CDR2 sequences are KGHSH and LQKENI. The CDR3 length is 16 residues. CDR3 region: CASSPPTGKGTDTQYF.

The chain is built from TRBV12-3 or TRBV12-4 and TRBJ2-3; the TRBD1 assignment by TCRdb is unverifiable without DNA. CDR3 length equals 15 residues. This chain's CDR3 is CASSSPGAPVDTQYF.

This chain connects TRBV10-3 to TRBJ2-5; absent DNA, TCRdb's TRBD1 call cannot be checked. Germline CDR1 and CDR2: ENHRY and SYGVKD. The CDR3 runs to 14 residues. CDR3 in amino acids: CAIGGAGNQETQYF.

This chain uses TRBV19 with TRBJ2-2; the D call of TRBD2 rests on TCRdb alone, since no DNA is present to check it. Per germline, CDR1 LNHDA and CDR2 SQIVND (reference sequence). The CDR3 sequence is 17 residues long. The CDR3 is CASSIRRLAGDGRELFF.

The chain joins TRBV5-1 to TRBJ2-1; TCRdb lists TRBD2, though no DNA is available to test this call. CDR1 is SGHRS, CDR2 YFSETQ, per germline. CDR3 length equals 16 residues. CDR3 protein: CASSSLSSGVYNEQFF.

The CDR3 is CATSDLRAKGAPNTGELFF. The rearrangement links TRBV24-1 to TRBJ2-2; TCRdb picks TRBD1, but there is no DNA to check that call. The CDR3 has 19 residues. Germline V CDR1 and CDR2: KGHDR, SFDVKD.

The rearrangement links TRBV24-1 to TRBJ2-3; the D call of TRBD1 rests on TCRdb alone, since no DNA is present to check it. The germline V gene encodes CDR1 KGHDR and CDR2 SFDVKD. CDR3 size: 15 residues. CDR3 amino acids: CATSDPGDGKDTQYF.

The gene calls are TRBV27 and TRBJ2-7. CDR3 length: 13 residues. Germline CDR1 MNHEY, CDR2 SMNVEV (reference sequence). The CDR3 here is CASSPFLSYEQYF.

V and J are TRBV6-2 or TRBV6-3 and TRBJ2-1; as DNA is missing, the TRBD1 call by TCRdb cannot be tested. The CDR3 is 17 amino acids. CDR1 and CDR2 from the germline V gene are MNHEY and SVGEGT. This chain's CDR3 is CASSYPTGHQGYNEQFF.

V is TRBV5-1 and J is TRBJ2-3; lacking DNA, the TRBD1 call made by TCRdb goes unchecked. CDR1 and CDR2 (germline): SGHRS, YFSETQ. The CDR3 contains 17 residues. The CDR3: CASSLADRADFTDTQYF.